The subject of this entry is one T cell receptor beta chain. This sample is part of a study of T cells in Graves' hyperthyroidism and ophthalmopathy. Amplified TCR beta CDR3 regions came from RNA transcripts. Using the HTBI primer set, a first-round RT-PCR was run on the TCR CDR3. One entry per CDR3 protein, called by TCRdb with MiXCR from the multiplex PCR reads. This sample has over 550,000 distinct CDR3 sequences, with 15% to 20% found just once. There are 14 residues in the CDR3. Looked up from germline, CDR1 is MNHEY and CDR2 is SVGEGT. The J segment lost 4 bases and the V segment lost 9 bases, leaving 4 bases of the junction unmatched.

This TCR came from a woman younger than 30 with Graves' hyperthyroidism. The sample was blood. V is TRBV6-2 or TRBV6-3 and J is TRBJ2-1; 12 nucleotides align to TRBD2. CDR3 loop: CASRTSGVYNEQFF. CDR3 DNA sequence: TGTGCCAGTAGGACTAGCGGGGTTTACAATGAGCAGTTCTTC.